This T cell receptor (beta chain) derives from a study of T cell repertoires in cytomegalovirus infection. V was trimmed by 5 bases and J by 4 bases, leaving 14 bases between them. The CDR3 spans 14 residues. From germline, CDR1 is MDHEN and CDR2 SYDVKM. MiXCR, applied by TCRdb to the reads, yields one record per CDR3 protein. The table has a few hundred thousand distinct CDR3 sequences, just under 30% seen once. About this clonotype itself: Its antigen is not known.

This specimen was cultured PBMCs, taken from culture after CMV antigen stimulation. V usage is TRBV28 and J usage is TRBJ1-1; D not certain. This clonotype originated in a human donor in good health (CMV status not recorded). Some clones in this sample may be carry-over from other donors' samples. The CDR3 loop reads CASSRAPRVTEAFF. The CDR3 nucleotides read TGTGCCAGCAGTCGGGCCCCGAGGGTCACTGAAGCTTTCTTT.